The present T cell receptor (beta chain) was sequenced within a study of PD-1 blockade in classical Hodgkin lymphoma. As for the study in general: Patients in the cohort were put on intravenous nivolumab, 3 mg/kg every 2 weeks.

Findings and caveats of the study: Patients with an early start, nivolumab under 1 year after ASCT, were excluded. Complete responders entered with baseline diversity on par with newly diagnosed patients, the results showed. In CD4+ cells, TCR diversity went up significantly by C4D1, but in CD8+ cells it did not.

Time point given: cycle 4 day 1 (C4D1), after 5 to 7 weeks of nivolumab. Exposure to brentuximab vedotin varied, and each patient had relapsed following autologous stem cell transplantation. Method: immunoSEQ multiplex PCR; TCRdb's copy keeps in-frame clones and lacks some. The sample shows tens of thousands of clones, about 90% of them seen only once. As to this clone: The antigen is unknown.

This material consisted of peripheral blood mononuclear cells (PBMCs), taken before the fourth cycle of nivolumab. The receptor comes from a human donor with classical Hodgkin lymphoma.

The CDR3 region has the DNA TGCGCCAGCAGCCTAGTCCCCGGGGTCTCTGGAAACACCATATATTTT. As protein: CASSLVPGVSGNTIYF. The chain couples TRBV5-1 to TRBJ1-3; the D is unclear. Germline V gene data show CDR1 as SGHRS and CDR2 as YFSETQ. The germline V and J ends were trimmed by 4 bases and 0 bases, with 14 bases remaining between them. This CDR3 is built from 16 residues.